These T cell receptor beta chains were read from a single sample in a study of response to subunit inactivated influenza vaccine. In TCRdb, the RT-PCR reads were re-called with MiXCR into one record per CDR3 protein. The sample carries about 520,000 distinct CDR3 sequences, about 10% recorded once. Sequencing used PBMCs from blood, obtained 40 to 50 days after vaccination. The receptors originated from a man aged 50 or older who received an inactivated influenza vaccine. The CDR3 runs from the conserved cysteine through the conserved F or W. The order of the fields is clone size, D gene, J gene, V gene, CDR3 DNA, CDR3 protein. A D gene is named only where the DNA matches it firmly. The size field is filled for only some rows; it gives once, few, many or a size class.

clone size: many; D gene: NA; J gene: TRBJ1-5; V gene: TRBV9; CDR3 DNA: TGTGCCAGCAGCGTCGGGACAACGAGCAATCAGCCCCAGCATTTT; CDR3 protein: CASSVGTTSNQPQHF
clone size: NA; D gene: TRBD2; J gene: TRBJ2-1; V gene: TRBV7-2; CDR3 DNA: TGTGCCAGCAGCCCCGTAGCGGGGTTCTCCTACAATGAGCAGTTCTTC; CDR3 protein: CASSPVAGFSYNEQFF
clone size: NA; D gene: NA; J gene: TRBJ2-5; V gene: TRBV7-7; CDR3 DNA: TGTGCTAGCAGCTTAGTCCCAACGGAGACCCAGTACTTC; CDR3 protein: CASSLVPTETQYF
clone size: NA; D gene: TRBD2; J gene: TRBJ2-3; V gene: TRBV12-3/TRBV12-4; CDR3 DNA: TGTGCCAGCAGCCAGGGGACTAGCGGGAGGGGTTCTCATCGCACAGATACGCAGTATTTT; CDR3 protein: CASSQGTSGRGSHRTDTQYF
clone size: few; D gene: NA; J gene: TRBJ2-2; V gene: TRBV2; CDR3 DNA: TGTGCCAGCAGTAATGGAGGCGGGGAGCTGTTTTTT; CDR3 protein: CASSNGGGELFF
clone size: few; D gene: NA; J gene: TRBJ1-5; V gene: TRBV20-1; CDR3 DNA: TGCAGTGCTAGTTCCGGGATCCAGCCCCAGCATTTT; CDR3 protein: CSASSGIQPQHF
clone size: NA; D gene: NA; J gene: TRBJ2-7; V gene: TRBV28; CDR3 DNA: TGTGCCAGTAGGCTAGCTAATGGCCCCTACGAGCAGTACTTC; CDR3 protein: CASRLANGPYEQYF
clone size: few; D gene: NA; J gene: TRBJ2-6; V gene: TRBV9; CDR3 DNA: TGTGCCAGCAGCAGTAGAGGGTTCTCTGGGGCCAACGTCCTGACTTTC; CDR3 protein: CASSSRGFSGANVLTF
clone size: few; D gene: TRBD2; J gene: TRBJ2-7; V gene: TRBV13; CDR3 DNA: TGTGCCAGCAGCTCGAAGACTAGCGGCCCCTACGAGCAGTACTTC; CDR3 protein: CASSSKTSGPYEQYF
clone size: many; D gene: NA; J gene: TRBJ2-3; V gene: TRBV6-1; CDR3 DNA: TGTGCCAGCAGTCCCCGAAACAGGGCTCCAGATACGCAGTATTTT; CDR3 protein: CASSPRNRAPDTQYF
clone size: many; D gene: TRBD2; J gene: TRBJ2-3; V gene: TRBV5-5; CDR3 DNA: TGTGCCAGCAGCTTGCCTAGCGGATCAGATACGCAGTATTTT; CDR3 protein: CASSLPSGSDTQYF
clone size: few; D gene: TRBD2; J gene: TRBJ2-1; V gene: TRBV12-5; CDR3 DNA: TGTGCTAGTGGTTTGGTTCTAGCGGGAGACATCAATGAGCAGTTCTTC; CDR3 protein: CASGLVLAGDINEQFF
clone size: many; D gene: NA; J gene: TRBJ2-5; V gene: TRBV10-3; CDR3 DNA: TGTGCCATCAGTGAAGGAGAGACCCAGTACTTC; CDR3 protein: CAISEGETQYF
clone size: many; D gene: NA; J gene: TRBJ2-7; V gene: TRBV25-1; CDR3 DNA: TGTGCCAGCAGTGATCTGACCAGGGCCACGGGGGAGCAGTACTTC; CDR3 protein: CASSDLTRATGEQYF
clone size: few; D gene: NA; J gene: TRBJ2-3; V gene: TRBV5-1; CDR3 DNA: TGCGCCAGCAGCGTCCATACAGGGTCAGATACGCAGTATTTT; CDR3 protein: CASSVHTGSDTQYF